The TCR beta chain under discussion was sequenced for a study of T-cell reconstitution after alpha-beta-depleted transplantation in children. This clonotype was seen more than once but under ten times. Unique molecular identifiers were used in preparing the TCRbeta library. TCRdb independently ran MiXCR on the PCR reads; one entry per CDR3 protein. The sample gives about 590,000 distinct CDR3 sequences, 10% to 15% of which show up once; about 2% is in the top ten. The sample consisted of PBMCs, mostly from graft donor cells, taken 360 days after TCRalphabeta/CD19-depleted stem cell transplant. The sequence came from a male patient aged 10-17 years who had a stem cell transplant for acute myeloid leukemia, so the T cells may come from the graft donor.

This CDR3 is CASSSYPGTVYEQYF. Written as DNA, the CDR3 is TGTGCCAGCAGTTCCTACCCCGGGACAGTCTACGAGCAGTACTTC. V gene TRBV27 combines with J gene TRBJ2-7; 7 nucleotides agree with TRBD1. After removal of 4 bases from V and 3 bases from J, the junction contained 9 bases not matched to a gene. The CDR3 length is 15 residues. The germline CDR1 and CDR2 sequences are MNHEY and SMNVEV (reference sequence).